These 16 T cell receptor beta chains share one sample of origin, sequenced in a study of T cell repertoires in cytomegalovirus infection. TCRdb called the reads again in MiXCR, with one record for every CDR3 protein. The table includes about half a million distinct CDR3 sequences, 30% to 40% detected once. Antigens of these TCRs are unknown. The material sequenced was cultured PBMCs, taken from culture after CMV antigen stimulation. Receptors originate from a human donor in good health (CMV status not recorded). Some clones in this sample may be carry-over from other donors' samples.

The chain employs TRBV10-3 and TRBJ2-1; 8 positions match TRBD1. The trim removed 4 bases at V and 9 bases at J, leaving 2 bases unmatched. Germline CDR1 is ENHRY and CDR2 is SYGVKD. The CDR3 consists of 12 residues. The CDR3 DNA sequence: TGTGCCATCAGTGGACAGGGGAGTGAGCAGTTCTTC. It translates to CAISGQGSEQFF.

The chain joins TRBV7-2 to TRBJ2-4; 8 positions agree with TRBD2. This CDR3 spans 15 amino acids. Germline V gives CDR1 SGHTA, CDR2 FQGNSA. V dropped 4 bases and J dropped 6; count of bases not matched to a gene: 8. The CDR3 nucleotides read TGTGCCAGCAGCTCGTGGGGCAGCGGGAGAAACATTCAGTACTTC. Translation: CASSSWGSGRNIQYF.

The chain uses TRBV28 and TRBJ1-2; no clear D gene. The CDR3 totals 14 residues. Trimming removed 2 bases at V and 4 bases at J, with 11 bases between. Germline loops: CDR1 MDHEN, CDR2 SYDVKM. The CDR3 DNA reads TGTGCCAGCAGTTTACCGGCCCGAATCTATGGCTACACCTTC. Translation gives CASSLPARIYGYTF.

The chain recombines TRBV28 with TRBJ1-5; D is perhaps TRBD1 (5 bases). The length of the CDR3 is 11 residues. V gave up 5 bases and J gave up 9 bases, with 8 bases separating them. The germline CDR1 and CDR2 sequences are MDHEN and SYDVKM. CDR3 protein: CASSPGRPQHF. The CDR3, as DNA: TGTGCCAGCAGTCCGGGGCGGCCCCAGCATTTT.

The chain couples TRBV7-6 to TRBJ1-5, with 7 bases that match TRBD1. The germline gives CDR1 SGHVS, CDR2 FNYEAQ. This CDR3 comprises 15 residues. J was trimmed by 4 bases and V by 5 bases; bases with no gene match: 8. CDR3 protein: CASSPGTVGNQPQHF. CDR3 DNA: TGTGCCAGCAGCCCCGGGACAGTTGGGAATCAGCCCCAGCATTTT. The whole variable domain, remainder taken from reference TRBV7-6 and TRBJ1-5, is GAGVSQSPRYKVTKRGQDVALRCDPISGHVSLYWYRQALGQGPEFLTYFNYEAQQDKSGLPNDRFSAERPEGSISTLTIQRTEQRDSAMYRCASSPGTVGNQPQHFGDGTRLSIL.

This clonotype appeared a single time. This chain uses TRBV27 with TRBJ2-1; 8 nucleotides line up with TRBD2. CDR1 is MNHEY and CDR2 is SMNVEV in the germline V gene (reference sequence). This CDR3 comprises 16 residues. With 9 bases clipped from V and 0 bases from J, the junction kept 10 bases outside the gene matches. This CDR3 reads CASVTRSGSSYNEQFF. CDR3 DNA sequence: TGTGCCAGTGTGACCCGGAGCGGGAGCTCCTACAATGAGCAGTTCTTC.

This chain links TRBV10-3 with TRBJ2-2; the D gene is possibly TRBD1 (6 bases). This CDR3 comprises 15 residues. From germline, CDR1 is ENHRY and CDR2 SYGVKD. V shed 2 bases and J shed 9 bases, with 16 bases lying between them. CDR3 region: CAISEPRTVDRELFF. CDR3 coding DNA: TGTGCCATCAGTGAGCCCAGGACAGTAGACCGGGAGCTGTTTTTT.

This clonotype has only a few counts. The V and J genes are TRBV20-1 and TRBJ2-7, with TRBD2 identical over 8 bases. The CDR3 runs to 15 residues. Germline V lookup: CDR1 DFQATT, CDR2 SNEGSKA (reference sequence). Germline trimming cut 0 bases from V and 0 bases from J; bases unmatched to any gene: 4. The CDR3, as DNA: TGCAGTGCTAGAGATAGCGGGGTGAGCTCCTACGAGCAGTACTTC. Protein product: CSARDSGVSSYEQYF.

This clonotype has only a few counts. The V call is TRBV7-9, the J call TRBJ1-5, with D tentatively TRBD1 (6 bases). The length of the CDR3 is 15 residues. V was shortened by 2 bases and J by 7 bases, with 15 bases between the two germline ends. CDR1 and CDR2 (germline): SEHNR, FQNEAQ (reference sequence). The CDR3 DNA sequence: TGTGCCAGCAGCTTAAACACCCAGGGGAGACAGCCCCAGCATTTT. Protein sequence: CASSLNTQGRQPQHF.

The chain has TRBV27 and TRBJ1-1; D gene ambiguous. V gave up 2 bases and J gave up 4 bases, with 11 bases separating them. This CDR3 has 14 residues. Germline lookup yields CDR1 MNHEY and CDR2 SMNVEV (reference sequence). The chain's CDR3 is CASSLRALGTEAFF. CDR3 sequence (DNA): TGTGCCAGCAGTTTAAGGGCTTTGGGCACTGAAGCTTTCTTT.

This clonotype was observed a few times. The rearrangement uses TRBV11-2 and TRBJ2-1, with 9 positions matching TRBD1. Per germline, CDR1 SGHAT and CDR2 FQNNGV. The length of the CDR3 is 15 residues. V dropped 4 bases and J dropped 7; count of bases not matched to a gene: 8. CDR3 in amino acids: CASSSRDRVRNEQFF. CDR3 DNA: TGTGCCAGCAGCTCCCGGGACAGGGTCCGAAATGAGCAGTTCTTC.

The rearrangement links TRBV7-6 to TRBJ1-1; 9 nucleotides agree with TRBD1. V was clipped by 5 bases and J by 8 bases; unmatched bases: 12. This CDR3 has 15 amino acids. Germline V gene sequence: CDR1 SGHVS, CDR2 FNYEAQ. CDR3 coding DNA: TGTGCCAGCAGCGCCAGGGGGGACAGGGCGACAGAAGCTTTCTTT. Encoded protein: CASSARGDRATEAFF.

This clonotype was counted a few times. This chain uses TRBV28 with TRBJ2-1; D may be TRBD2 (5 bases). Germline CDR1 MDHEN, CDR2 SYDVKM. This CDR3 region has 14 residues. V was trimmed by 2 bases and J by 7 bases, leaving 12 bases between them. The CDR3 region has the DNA TGTGCCAGCAGTTTACTCCTTACGGGGAATGAGCAGTTCTTC. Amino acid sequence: CASSLLLTGNEQFF.

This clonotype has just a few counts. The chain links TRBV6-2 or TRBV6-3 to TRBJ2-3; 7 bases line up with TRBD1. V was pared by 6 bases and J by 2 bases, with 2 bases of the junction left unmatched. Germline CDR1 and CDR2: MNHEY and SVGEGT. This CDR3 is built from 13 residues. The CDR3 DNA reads TGTGCCAGCAGCGGACAGGCCACAGATACGCAGTATTTT. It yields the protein CASSGQATDTQYF.

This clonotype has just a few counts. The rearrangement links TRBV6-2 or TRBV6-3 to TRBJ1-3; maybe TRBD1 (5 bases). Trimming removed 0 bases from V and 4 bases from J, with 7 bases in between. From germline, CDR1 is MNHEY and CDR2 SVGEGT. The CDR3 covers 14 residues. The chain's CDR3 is CASSYSDNGNTIYF. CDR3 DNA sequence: TGTGCCAGCAGTTACTCGGACAACGGAAACACCATATATTTT.

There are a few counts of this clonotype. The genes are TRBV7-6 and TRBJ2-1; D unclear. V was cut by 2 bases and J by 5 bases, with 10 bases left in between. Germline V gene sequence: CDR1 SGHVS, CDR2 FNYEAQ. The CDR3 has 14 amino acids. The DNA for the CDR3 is TGTGCCAGCAGCTTACTGGCAGCACACAATGAGCAGTTCTTC. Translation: CASSLLAAHNEQFF.